The text below deals with one T cell receptor (beta chain). In this sample, this clonotype turned up once. Its specific antigen is unknown. Base-call qualities are not available, and no considerably larger clone is one nucleotide away. Resting on one read, the evidence is weak. Genomic DNA extracted from peripheral blood, rather than sorted cells or RNA, was used as the source for amplification of TCR beta rearrangements. Using a mixed TRB-A/B primer pool, multiplex touch-down PCR amplified rearranged TRB sequences covering the V, D and J segments. Illumina adapters and sample indices were attached to the amplicons in two consecutive PCR reactions using Phusion HS II polymerase. The amplicons were purified from gel with the NucleoSpin Gel and PCR Clean-up kit and then assessed with Qubit and an Agilent 2100 Bioanalyzer. Sequencing of libraries was carried out on an Illumina MiSeq in 600-cycle, single-indexed, paired-end runs. The source study handled its data this way. MiXCR versions 2.12 and 3.0.5 were used to process TRB sequences. A clone was defined as each unique CDR3 nucleotide sequence, and only productive sequences supported by at least two reads were kept. The repertoire metrics were Shannon diversity, evenness, clonality (defined as one minus evenness), and alpha-parameterized diversity profiles covering alpha 0 to 5. The IGoR algorithm was used to calculate generation probabilities of clones in the paired pre- and post-chemotherapy samples. TCRdb trimmed public reads at Q25 via fastp, called clones via MiXCR and kept in-frame beta chains. Rows are unified per CDR3 protein, each entry keeping the most common DNA and genes. TCRdb, rather than the study authors, made the V and J calls. The sample table lists about 21,000 distinct CDR3 sequences, over 35% of them with a count of one. The ten largest clones take up under 20% of the sample.

These data originate in a study of T cell repertoires in aging, cancer and after chemotherapy (dated by TCRdb to the late 2010s). Study-wide context: Six donor age groups were covered, ranging from 30 or younger up to 70 or older, and each group contained at least three individuals. In the solid tumor group, the paired samples taken before and after chemotherapy came from patients with brain tumors (glioblastoma) who were receiving therapy based on temozolomide. The complete dataset included approximately 8.8 million TCR reads. To look at immunoaging and at how T cells reconstitute after chemotherapy, the study profiled TCR beta repertoires in peripheral blood from both healthy donors and cancer patients. A cohort of 220 or so cancer patients (approximately 91 with hematological and some 120 with solid cancers) was assembled, and 95 to 100 healthy donors were included as a reference group.

Study-level results and caveats: In healthy donors, the decline in TCR diversity with age was mainly due to loss of richness, whereas in cancer patients loss of evenness also played a role. Untreated patients with hematological or solid cancers showed significantly lower blood TCR diversity and higher clonality than age-matched healthy donors. According to the authors, the repertoire data do not allow conclusions to be drawn about immunological memory after chemotherapy. In both cancer cohorts, the median generation probability rose over the chemotherapy interval, which suggests that the repertoire was reconstituted through rebound thymic output.

The clonotype comes from a human donor with a solid tumor. The sequenced sample was blood.

In nucleotide form, the sequence is TGTGCCAGCACCGAAAGGACCAAAGAGACCCAGTACTTC. The resulting protein is CASTERTKETQYF. The chain employs TRBV6-5 and TRBJ2-5, with the identity of the D gene unclear. Via the germline V gene, CDR1 is MNHEY and CDR2 SVGAGI. Trimming at the junction amounts to 7 bases on V and 3 bases on J, and the germline ends lie 12 bases apart. The CDR3 measures 13 amino acids from cysteine to phenylalanine. Only the CDR3 region is kept as DNA, spanning 39 bases read in frame from base 1.